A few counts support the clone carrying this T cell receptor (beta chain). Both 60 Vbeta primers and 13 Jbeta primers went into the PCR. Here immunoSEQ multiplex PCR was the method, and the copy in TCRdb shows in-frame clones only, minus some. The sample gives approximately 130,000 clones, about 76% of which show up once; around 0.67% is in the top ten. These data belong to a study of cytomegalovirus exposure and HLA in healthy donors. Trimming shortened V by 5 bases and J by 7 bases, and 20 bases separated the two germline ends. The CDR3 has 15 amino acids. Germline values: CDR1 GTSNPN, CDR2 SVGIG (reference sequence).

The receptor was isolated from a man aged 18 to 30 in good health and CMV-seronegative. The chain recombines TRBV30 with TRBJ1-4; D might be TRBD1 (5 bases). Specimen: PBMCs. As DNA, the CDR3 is TGTGCCTGGCTTCCGGGGGAGCGGGTTCGTGAAAAACTGTTTTTT. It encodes CAWLPGERVREKLFF.